This record looks at one TCR beta chain sequence and its context. 60 Vbeta and 13 Jbeta primers were used in PCR. TCRdb's copy holds only in-frame clones and misses some; the assay was immunoSEQ multiplex PCR. The data contain about 90,000 clones, roughly 80% of them singletons. The sample originates from a study of cytomegalovirus exposure and HLA in healthy donors. Trimming took 4 bases from V and 0 from J, leaving 13 bases between them. CDR1 is SGHAT and CDR2 is FQNNGV in the germline V gene. The CDR3 runs to 15 residues. Specimen: PBMCs. The chain has TRBV11-2 and TRBJ2-7; weak D call: TRBD1 (5 bases). The sequence derives from a man aged 25 to 40 in good health and CMV-seronegative. The CDR3 spells CASSSYRSSSYEQYF. The CDR3 nucleotides read TGTGCCAGCAGCTCTTACAGGTCTAGCTCCTACGAGCAGTACTTC.